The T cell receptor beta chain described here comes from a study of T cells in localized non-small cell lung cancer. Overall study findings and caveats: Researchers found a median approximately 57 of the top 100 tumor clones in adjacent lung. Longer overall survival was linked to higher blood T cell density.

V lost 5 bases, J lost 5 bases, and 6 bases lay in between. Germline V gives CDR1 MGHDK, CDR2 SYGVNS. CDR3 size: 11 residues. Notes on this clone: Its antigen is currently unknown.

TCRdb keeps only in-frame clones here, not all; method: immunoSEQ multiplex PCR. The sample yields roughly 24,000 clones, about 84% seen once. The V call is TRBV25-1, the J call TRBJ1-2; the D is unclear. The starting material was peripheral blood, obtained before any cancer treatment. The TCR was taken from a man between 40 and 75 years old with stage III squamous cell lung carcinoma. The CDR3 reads CASSRGYGYTF. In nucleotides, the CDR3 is TGTGCCAGCAGTAGAGGATATGGCTACACCTTC.